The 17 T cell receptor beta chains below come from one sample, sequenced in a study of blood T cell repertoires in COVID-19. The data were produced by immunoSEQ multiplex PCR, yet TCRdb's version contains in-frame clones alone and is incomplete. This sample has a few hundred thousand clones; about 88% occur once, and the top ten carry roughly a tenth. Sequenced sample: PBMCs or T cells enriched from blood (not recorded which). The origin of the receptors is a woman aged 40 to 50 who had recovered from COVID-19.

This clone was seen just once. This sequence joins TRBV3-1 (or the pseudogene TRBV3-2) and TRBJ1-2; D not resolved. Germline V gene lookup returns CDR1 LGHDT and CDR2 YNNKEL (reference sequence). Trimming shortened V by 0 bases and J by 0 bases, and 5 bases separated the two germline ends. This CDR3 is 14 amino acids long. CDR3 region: CASSQEIANYGYTF. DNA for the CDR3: TGTGCCAGCAGCCAAGAAATAGCTAACTATGGCTACACCTTC.

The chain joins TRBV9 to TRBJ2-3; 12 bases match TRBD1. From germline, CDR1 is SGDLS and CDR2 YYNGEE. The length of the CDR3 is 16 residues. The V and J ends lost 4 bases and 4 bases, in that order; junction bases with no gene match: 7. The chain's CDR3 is CASSPRDRGRADTQYF. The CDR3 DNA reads TGTGCCAGCAGCCCCCGGGACAGGGGGCGCGCAGATACGCAGTATTTT. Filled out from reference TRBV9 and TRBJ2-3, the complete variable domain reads DSGVTQTPKHLITATGQRVTLRCSPRSGDLSVYWYQQSLDQGLQFLIQYYNGEERAKGNILERFSAQQFPDLHSELNLSSLELGDSALYFCASSPRDRGRADTQYFGPGTRLTVL.

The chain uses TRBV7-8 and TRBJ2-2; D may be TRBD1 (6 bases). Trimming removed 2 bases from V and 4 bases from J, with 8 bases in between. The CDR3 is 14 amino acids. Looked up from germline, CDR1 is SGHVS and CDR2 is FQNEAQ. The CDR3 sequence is CASSLSGATGELFF. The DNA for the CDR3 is TGTGCCAGCAGCTTATCAGGGGCCACCGGGGAGCTGTTTTTT.

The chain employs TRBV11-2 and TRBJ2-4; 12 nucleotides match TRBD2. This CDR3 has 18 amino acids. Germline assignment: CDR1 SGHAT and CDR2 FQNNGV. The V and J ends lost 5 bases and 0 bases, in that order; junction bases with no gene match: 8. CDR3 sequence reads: CASSHLLAGGQAKNIQYF. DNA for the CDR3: TGTGCCAGCAGCCACTTACTAGCGGGGGGTCAAGCCAAAAACATTCAGTACTTC. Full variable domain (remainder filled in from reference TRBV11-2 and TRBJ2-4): EAGVAQSPRYKIIEKRQSVAFWCNPISGHATLYWYQQILGQGPKLLIQFQNNGVVDDSQLPKDRFSAERLKGVDSTLKIQPAKLEDSAVYLCASSHLLAGGQAKNIQYFGAGTRLSVL.

CDR3 amino acids: CASSPGTGTGETQYF. The DNA of the CDR3 is TGCGCCAGCAGCCCCGGGACAGGGACCGGAGAGACCCAGTACTTC. The chain has TRBV5-1 and TRBJ2-5, with 9 positions matching TRBD1. The V segment lost 4 bases and the J segment 4 bases; nucleotides outside the gene matches: 8. This CDR3 comprises 15 residues. Germline assignment: CDR1 SGHRS and CDR2 YFSETQ.

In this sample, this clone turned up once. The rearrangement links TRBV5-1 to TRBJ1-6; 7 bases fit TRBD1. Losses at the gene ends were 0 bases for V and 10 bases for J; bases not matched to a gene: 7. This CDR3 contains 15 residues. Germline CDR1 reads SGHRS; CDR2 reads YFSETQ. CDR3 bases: TGCGCCAGCAGCTTGGAGACAGGGAGTCAATCACCCCTCCACTTT. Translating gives CASSLETGSQSPLHF.

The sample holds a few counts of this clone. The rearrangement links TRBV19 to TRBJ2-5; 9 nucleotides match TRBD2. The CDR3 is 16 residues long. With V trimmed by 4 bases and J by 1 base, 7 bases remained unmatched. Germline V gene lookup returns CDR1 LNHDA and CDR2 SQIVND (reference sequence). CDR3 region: CASSNPGLASQETQYF. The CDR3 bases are TGTGCCAGTAGTAACCCGGGACTAGCAAGCCAAGAGACCCAGTACTTC.

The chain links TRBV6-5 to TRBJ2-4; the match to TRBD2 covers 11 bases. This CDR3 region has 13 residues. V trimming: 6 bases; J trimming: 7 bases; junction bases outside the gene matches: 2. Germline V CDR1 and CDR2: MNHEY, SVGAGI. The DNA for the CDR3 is TGTGCCAGCAGCGGGACTAGCGGTAACATTCAGTACTTC. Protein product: CASSGTSGNIQYF.

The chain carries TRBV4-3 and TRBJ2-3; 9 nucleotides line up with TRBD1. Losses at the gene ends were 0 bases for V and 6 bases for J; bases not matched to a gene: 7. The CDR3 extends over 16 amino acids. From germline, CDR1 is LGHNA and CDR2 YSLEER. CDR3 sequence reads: CASSQDLGTGRDTQYF. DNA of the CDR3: TGCGCCAGCAGCCAAGATCTTGGGACAGGGAGGGATACGCAGTATTTT.

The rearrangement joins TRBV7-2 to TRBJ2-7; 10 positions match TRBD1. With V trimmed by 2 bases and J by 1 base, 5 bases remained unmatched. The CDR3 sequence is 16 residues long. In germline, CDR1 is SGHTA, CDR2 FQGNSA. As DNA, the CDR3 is TGTGCCAGCAGCTTACCCCGGACAGGGGGGTCCTACGAGCAGTACTTC. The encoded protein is CASSLPRTGGSYEQYF.

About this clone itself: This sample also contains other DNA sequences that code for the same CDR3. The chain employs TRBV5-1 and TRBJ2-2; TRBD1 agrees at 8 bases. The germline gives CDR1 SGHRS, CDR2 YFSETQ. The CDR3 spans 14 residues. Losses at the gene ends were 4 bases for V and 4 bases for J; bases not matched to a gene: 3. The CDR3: CASSPTGGTGELFF. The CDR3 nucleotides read TGCGCCAGCAGCCCTACAGGGGGCACCGGGGAGCTGTTTTTT.

CDR3 sequence (DNA): TGTGCCAGCAGCTCGACCCTAGCGGGGGGAGGTGAGCAGTTCTTC. Translating gives CASSSTLAGGGEQFF. The chain uses TRBV7-3 and TRBJ2-1, with 11 bases fitting TRBD2. From germline, CDR1 is SGHTA and CDR2 FQGTGA. The CDR3 is 15 residues long. Trimming took 4 bases from V and 9 from J; bases not matched to a gene: 8.

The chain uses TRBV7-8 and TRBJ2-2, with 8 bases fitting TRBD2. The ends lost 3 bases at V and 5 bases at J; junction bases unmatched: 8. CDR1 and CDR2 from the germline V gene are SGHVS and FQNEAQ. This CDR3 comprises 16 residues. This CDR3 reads CASSFLDGLATGELFF. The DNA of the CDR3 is TGTGCCAGCAGCTTCCTGGATGGACTAGCAACCGGGGAGCTGTTTTTT.

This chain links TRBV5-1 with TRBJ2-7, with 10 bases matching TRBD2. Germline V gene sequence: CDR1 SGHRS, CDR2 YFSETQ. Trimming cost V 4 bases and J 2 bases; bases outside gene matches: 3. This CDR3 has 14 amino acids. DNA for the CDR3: TGCGCCAGCAGCCCTAGCGGGAGTCCCTACGAGCAGTACTTC. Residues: CASSPSGSPYEQYF. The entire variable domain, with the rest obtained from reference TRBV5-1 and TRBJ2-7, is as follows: KAGVTQTPRYLIKTRGQQVTLSCSPISGHRSVSWYQQTPGQGLQFLFEYFSETQRNKGNFPGRFSGRQFSNSRSEMNVSTLELGDSALYLCASSPSGSPYEQYFGPGTRLTVT.

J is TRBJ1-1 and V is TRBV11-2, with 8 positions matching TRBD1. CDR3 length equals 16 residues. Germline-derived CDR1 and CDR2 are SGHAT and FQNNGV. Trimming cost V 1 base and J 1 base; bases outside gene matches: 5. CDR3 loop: CASSLGVDRGNTEAFF. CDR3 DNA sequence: TGTGCCAGCAGCTTAGGGGTAGACAGGGGGAACACTGAAGCTTTCTTT.

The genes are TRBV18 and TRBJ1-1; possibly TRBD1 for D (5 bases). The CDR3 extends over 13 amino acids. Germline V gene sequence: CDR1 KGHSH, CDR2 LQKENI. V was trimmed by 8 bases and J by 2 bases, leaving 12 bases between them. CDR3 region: CASKTGTNTEAFF. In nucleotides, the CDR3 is TGTGCCAGCAAAACCGGGACTAACACTGAAGCTTTCTTT.

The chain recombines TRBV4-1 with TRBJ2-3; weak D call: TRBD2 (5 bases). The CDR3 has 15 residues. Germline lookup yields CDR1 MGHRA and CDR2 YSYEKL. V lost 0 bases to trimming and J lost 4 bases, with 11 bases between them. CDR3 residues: CASSQDERSSDTQYF. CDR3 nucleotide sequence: TGCGCCAGCAGCCAAGACGAGCGGTCATCAGATACGCAGTATTTT.